This entry is about one TCR beta chain. The sample originates from a study of control samples from healthy donors and cancer patients. The repertoire was sequenced with immunoSEQ multiplex PCR; TCRdb's copy has only in-frame clones and lacks some. Of some 130,000 clones listed, about nine tenths are singletons. This TCR came from a man aged 35-49 years in good health. Sequencing was performed on blood.

The CDR3 DNA is TGTGCCAGTAGGTACTACACTGAAGCTTTCTTT. This gives the protein CASRYYTEAFF. This chain uses TRBV19 with TRBJ1-1, with D uncertain. The germline gives CDR1 LNHDA, CDR2 SQIVND (reference sequence). The CDR3 consists of 11 residues. Trimming took 6 bases from V and 3 from J, leaving 5 bases between them.